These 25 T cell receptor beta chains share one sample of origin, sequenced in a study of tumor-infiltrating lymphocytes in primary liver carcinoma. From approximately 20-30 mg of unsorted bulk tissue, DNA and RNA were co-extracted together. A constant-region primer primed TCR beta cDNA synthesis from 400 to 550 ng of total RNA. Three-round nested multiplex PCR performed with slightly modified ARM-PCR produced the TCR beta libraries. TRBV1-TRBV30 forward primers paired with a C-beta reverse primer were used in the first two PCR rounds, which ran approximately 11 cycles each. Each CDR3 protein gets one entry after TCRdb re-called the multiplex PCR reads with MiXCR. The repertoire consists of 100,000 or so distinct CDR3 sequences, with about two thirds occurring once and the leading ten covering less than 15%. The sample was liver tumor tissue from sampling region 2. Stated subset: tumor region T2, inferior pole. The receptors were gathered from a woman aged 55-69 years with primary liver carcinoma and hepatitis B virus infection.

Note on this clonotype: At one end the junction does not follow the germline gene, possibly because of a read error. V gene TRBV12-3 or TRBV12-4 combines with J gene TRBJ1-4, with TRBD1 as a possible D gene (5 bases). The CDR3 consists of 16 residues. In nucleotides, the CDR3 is TGTGCCAGCAGTTTGGTACCACTAGGGGCTACTGAAAAACTGTTTTTC. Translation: CASSLVPLGATEKLFF.

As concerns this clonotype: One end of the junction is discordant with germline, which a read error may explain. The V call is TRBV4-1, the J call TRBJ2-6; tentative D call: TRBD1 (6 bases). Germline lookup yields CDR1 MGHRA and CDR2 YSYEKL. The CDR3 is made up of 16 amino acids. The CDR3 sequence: CASASHRVSGTNALTF. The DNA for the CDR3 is TGCGCCAGCGCCTCCCACAGGGTCTCTGGGACCAACGCCCTGACTTTC.

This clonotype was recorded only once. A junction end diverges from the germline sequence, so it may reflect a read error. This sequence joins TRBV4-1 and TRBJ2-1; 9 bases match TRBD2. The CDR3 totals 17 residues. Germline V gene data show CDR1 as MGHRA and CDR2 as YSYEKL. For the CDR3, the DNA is TGCGCCAGCAGGAGGAGGCGGGAGGGCTCGGCCTACAATGAGCAATTCTTC. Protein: CASRRRREGSAYNEQFF.

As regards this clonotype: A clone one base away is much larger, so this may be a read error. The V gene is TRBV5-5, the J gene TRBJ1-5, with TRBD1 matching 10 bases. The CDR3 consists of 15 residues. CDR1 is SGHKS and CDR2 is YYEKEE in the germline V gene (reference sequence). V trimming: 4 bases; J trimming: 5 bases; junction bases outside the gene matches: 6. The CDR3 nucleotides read TGTGCCAGCAGCGTCCGGGACAGGGGAGATCAGCCCCAGCATTTT. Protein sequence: CASSVRDRGDQPQHF.

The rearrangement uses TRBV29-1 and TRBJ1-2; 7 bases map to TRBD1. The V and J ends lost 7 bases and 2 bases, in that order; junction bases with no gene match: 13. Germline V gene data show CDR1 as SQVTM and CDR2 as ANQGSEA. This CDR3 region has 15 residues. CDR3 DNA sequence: TGCAGCGCGAGGGACTCGGGACAGCAAAACTATGGCTACACCTTC. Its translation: CSARDSGQQNYGYTF.

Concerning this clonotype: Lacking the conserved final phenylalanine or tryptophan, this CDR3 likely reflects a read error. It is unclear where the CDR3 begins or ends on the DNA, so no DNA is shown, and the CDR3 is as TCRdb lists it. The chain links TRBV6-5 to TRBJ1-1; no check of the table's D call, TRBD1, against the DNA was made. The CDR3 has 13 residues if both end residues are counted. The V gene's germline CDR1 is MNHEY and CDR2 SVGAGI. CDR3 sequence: CASSWTGDTEAFL.

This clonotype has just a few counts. The CDR3 DNA is TGTGCCAGCTCACCACGTCGAGGGGTGCTGGGCGAGCAGTACTTC. Its protein is CASSPRRGVLGEQYF. This rearrangement joins TRBV18 to TRBJ2-7, with D perhaps being TRBD1 or TRBD2 (5 bases each). In germline, CDR1 is KGHSH, CDR2 LQKENI. Between the trimmed V and J ends, which lost 1 base and 6 bases, there was a span of 16 bases. This CDR3 spans 15 amino acids.

The CDR3 sequence is CASIPRDRFNEQFF. CDR3 DNA: TGTGCCAGCATCCCTCGGGACAGGTTCAATGAGCAGTTCTTC. The chain recombines TRBV4-2 with TRBJ2-1, with 8 bases identical to TRBD1. The trim removed 7 bases at V and 6 bases at J, leaving 8 bases unmatched. The germline V gene has CDR1 LGHNA and CDR2 YNFKEQ. The CDR3 is made up of 14 amino acids.

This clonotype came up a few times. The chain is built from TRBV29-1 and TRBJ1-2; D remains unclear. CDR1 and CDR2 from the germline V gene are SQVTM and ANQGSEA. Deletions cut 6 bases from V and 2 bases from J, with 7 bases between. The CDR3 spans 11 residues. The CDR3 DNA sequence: TGCAGCGTCGACATGAACTATGGCTACACCTTC. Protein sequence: CSVDMNYGYTF. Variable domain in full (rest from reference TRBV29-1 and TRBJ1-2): SAVISQKPSRDICQRGTSLTIQCQVDSQVTMMFWYRQQPGQSLTLIATANQGSEATYESGFVIDKFPISRPNLTFSTLTVSNMSPEDSSIYLCSVDMNYGYTFGSGTRLTVV.

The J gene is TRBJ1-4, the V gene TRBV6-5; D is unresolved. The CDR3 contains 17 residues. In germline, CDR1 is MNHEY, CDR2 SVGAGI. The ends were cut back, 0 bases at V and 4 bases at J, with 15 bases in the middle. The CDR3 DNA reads TGTGCCAGCAGTTACTCAATTGGACGGGAATTTAATGAAAAACTGTTTTTT. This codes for CASSYSIGREFNEKLFF.

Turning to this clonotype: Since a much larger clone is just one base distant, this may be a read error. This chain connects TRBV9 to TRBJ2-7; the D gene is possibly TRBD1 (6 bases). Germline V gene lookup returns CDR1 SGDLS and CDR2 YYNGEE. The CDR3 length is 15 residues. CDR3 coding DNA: TGTGCCAGCAGCGCATCGGACAGAGGGGGAGCCGAGCAGTGCTTC. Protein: CASSASDRGGAEQCF.

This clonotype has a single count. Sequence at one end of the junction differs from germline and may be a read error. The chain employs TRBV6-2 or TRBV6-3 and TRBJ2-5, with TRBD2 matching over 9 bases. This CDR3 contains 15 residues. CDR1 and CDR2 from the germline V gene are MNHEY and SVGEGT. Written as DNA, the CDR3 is TGTGCCAGTAGTTACGGGTCTACTAGCGGGGAGACCCAGTACTTC. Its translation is CASSYGSTSGETQYF.

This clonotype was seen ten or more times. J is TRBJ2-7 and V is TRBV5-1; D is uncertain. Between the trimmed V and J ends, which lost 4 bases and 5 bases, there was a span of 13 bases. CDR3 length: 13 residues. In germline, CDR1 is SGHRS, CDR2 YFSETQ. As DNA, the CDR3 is TGCGCCAGCAGCCCGACCCCCTTTGACGAGCAGTACTTC. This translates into CASSPTPFDEQYF.

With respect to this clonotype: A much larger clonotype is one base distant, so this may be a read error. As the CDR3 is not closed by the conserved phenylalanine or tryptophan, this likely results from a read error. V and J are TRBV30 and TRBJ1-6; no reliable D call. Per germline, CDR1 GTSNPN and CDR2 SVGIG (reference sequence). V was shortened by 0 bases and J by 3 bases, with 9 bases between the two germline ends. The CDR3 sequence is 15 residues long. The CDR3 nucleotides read TGTGCCTGGAGTGTACGTGACCTCTATAATTCACCCCTCCACGTT. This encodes CAWSVRDLYNSPLHV.

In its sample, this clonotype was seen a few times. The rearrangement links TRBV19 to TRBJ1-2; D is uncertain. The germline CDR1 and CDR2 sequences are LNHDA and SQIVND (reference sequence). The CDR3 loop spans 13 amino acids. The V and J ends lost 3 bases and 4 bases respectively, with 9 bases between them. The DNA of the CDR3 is TGTGCCAGTAGTATGGACTCGTCCTATGGCTACACCTTC. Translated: CASSMDSSYGYTF.

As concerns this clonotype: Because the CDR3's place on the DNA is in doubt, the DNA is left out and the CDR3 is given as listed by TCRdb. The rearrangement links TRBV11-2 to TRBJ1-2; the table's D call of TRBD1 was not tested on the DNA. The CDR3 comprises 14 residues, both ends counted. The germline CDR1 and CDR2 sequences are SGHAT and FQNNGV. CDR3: CANSGDRVIYGCTF.

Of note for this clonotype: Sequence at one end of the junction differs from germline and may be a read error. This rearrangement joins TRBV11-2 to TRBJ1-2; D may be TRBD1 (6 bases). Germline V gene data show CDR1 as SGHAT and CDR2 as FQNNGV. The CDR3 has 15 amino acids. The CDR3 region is CAGSLGAGASYGYTF. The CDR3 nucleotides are TGTGCCGGCAGTTTAGGGGCAGGGGCTAGCTATGGCTACACCTTC. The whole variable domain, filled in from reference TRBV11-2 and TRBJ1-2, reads EAGVAQSPRYKIIEKRQSVAFWCNPISGHATLYWYQQILGQGPKLLIQFQNNGVVDDSQLPKDRFSAERLKGVDSTLKIQPAKLEDSAVYLCAGSLGAGASYGYTFGSGTRLTVV.

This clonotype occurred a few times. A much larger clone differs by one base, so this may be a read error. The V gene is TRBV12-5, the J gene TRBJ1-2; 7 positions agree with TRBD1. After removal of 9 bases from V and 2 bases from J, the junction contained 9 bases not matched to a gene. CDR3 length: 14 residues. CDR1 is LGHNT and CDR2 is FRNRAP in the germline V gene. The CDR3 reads CASAGDSANYGYTF. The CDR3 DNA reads TGTGCTAGCGCGGGGGACAGCGCCAACTATGGCTACACCTTC.

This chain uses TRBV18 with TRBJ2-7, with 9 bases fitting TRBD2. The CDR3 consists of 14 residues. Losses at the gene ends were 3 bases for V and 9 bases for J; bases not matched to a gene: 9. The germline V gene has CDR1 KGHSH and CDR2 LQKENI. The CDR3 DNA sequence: TGTGCCAGCTCACCGGGACTAGCCCAACTAGGGCAGTACTTC. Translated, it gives CASSPGLAQLGQYF.

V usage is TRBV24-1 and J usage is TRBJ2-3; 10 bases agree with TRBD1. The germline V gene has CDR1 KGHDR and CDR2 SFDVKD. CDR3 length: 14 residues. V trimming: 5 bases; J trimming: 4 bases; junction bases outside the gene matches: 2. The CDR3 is CATSAGTGADTQYF. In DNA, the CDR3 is TGTGCCACCAGTGCAGGGACAGGGGCAGATACGCAGTATTTT.

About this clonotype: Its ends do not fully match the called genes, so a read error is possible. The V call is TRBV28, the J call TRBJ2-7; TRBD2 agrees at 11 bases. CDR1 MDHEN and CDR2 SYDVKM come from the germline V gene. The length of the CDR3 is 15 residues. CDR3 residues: CASSSRTSGFYEQCF. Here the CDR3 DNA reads TGTGCCAGCAGTTCTAGGACTAGCGGGTTCTACGAGCAGTGCTTC.

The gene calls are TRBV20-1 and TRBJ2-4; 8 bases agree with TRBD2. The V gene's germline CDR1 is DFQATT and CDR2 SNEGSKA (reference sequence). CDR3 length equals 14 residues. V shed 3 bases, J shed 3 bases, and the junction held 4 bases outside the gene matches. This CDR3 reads CSASGGAGKNIQYF. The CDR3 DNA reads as TGCAGTGCTAGCGGGGGGGCAGGCAAAAACATTCAGTACTTC.

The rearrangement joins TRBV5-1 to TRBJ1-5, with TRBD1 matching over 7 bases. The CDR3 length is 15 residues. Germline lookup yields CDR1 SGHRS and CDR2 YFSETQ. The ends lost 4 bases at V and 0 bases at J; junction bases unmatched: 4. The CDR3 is CASSLGTDSNQPQHF. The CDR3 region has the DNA TGCGCCAGCAGCCTCGGGACAGATAGCAATCAGCCCCAGCATTTT.

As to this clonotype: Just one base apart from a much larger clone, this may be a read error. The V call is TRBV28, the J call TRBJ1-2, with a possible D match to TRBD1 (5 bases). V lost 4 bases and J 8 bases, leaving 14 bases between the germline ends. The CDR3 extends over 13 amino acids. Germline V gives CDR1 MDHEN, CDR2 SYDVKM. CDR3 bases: TGTGCCAGCAGTTCCCGGGGGGTTCGGGGCTACACCTTC. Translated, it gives CASSSRGVRGYTF.

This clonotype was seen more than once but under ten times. The CDR3 sequence is CASSLGGVVDTQYF. The CDR3 nucleotides are TGCGCCAGCAGCTTGGGGGGAGTGGTAGATACGCAGTATTTT. The chain links TRBV5-1 to TRBJ2-3; perhaps TRBD2 as D (5 bases). CDR3 length: 14 residues. Trimming stripped 0 bases from V and 5 bases from J, with 10 bases between. In germline, CDR1 is SGHRS, CDR2 YFSETQ.